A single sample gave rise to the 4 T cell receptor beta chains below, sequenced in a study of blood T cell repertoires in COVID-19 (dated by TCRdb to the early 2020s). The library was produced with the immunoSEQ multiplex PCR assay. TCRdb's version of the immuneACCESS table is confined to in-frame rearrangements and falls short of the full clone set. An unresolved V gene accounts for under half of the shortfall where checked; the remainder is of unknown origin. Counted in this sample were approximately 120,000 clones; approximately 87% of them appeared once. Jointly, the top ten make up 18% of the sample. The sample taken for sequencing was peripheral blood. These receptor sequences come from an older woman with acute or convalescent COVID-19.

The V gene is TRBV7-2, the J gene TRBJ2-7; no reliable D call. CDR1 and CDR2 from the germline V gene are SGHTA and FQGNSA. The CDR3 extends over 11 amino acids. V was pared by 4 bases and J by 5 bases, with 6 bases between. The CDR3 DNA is TGTGCCAGCAGCTCCCTTCACGAGCAGTACTTC. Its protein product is CASSSLHEQYF.

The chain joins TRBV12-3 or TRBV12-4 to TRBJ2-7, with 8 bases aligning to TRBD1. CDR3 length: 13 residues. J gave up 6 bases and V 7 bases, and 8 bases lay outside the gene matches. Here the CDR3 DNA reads TGTGCCAGCACCGCGGACAGGGAACTCGAGCAGTACTTC. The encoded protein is CASTADRELEQYF.

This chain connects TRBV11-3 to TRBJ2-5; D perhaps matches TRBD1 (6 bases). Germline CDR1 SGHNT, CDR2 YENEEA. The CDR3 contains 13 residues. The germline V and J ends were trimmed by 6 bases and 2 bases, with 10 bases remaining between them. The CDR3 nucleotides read TGTGCCAGCAGTCGGACAGATCAAGAGACCCAGTACTTC. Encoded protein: CASSRTDQETQYF.

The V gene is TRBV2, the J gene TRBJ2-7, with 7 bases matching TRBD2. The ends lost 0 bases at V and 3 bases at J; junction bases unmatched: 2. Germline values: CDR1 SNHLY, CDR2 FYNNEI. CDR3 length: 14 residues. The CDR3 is CASSEAGRNYEQYF. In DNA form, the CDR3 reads TGTGCCAGCAGTGAAGCCGGGAGGAACTACGAGCAGTACTTC.